The clone carrying this T cell receptor beta chain was picked up a small number of times. Its target is not known. Donors ranged from roughly 6 to 90 years old and were healthy Caucasians in Russia. The V gene lost 5 bases and the J gene lost 4 bases, with 14 bases spanning the gap. The germline CDR1 and CDR2 sequences are SQVTM and ANQGSEA. The CDR3 is made up of 13 amino acids. Together with a sample-barcoded 5' primer, a J-beta primer mix was included in a second PCR lasting roughly 7 to 11 cycles. TCRdb redid the calling of the 5' RACE reads with MiXCR, one entry per CDR3 protein. The table has fewer than 1,200,000 distinct CDR3 sequences, 20% to 25% seen once; the top ten hold 0.65% to 0.95%. These data belong to a study of blood T cells in healthy people across ages. Overall study findings and caveats: Naive T cell percentage and TCR beta diversity correlated strongly.

This sample was also put to use in a study of T cells of mothers and their children. From that paper: Related mother-child pairs showed slightly higher but non-significant overlap than unrelated pairs.

Sequencing was carried out using blood. The sequence came from a girl between 2 and 10 years old in good health. The chain links TRBV29-1 to TRBJ1-1; no clear D gene. Written as DNA, the CDR3 is TGCAGCGTTTCTATATCTGTGAGCACTGAAGCTTTCTTT. Protein sequence: CSVSISVSTEAFF. Based on the CDR3 plus reference TRBV29-1 and TRBJ1-1, the full variable domain is SAVISQKPSRDICQRGTSLTIQCQVDSQVTMMFWYRQQPGQSLTLIATANQGSEATYESGFVIDKFPISRPNLTFSTLTVSNMSPEDSSIYLCSVSISVSTEAFFGQGTRLTVV.